The 25 T cell receptor beta chains below all came from one sample that was sequenced in a study of control samples from healthy donors and cancer patients. TCRdb keeps only in-frame clones here, not all; method: immunoSEQ multiplex PCR. The data hold some 250,000 clones, with about four fifths observed a single time. The sequenced material came from PBMCs. The receptors stem from a woman in her sixties or seventies with lung cancer.

This clone was observed once. This rearrangement joins TRBV30 to TRBJ2-2; D unclear. V was pared by 0 bases and J by 7 bases, with 12 bases between. CDR1 and CDR2 (germline): GTSNPN, SVGIG (reference sequence). The CDR3 loop spans 14 amino acids. This CDR3 reads CAWSVLVQNGELFF. The DNA of the CDR3 is TGTGCCTGGAGTGTATTAGTACAAAACGGGGAGCTGTTTTTT.

This chain links TRBV28 with TRBJ2-4, with a possible D match to TRBD2 (5 bases). This CDR3 contains 16 residues. Trimming left V 4 bases short and J 0 bases short, with 13 bases between. Germline V gene lookup returns CDR1 MDHEN and CDR2 SYDVKM. CDR3 loop: CASSSRLSPAKNIQYF. In DNA, the CDR3 is TGTGCCAGCAGTTCCAGACTAAGCCCAGCCAAAAACATTCAGTACTTC.

The genes are TRBV5-4 and TRBJ1-2; TRBD1 agrees at 11 bases. With 4 bases clipped from V and 7 bases from J, the junction kept 9 bases outside the gene matches. CDR1 and CDR2 from the germline V gene are SGHNT and YYREEE (reference sequence). CDR3 length: 15 amino acids. CDR3 nucleotide sequence: TGTGCCAGCAGCCTCAGATGGGACAGGGGGGCTGGCTACACCTTC. This codes for CASSLRWDRGAGYTF.

The chain joins TRBV27 to TRBJ1-4; D may be TRBD1 (5 bases). Between the trimmed V and J ends, which lost 1 base and 2 bases, there was a span of 8 bases. Germline V CDR1 and CDR2: MNHEY, SMNVEV (reference sequence). The CDR3 sequence is 15 residues long. The CDR3 is CASSLYQGTNEKLFF. CDR3 DNA: TGTGCCAGCAGTTTATATCAGGGTACTAATGAAAAACTGTTTTTT.

V usage is TRBV19 and J usage is TRBJ2-1, with D unclear. The CDR3 length is 13 residues. Trimming left V 1 base short and J 10 bases short, with 11 bases between. Germline V gives CDR1 LNHDA, CDR2 SQIVND (reference sequence). CDR3 loop: CASSIVGYPEQFF. The CDR3 DNA reads TGTGCCAGTAGTATAGTCGGCTACCCCGAGCAGTTCTTC.

The V call is TRBV7-9, the J call TRBJ1-4; TRBD1 matches 11 bases. CDR1 is SEHNR and CDR2 is FQNEAQ in the germline V gene (reference sequence). CDR3 size: 15 residues. J was trimmed by 8 bases and V by 5 bases; bases with no gene match: 7. The CDR3 sequence: CASSDQRDRGEKLFF. DNA for the CDR3: TGTGCCAGCAGCGACCAAAGGGACAGGGGGGAAAAACTGTTTTTT. Based on the CDR3 plus reference TRBV7-9 and TRBJ1-4, the full variable domain is DTGVSQNPRHKITKRGQNVTFRCDPISEHNRLYWYRQTLGQGPEFLTYFQNEAQLEKSRLLSDRFSAERPKGSFSTLEIQRTEQGDSAMYLCASSDQRDRGEKLFFGSGTQLSVL.

The rearrangement links TRBV9 to TRBJ1-1; the D gene is possibly TRBD1 (6 bases). Trimming stripped 0 bases from V and 5 bases from J, with 11 bases between. The germline V gene has CDR1 SGDLS and CDR2 YYNGEE. This CDR3 has 14 residues. CDR3 bases: TGTGCCAGCAGCGTAGGCGGGGGGCTAACTGAAGCTTTCTTT. It specifies CASSVGGGLTEAFF.

The J gene is TRBJ1-1, the V gene TRBV5-1, with 7 bases lining up with TRBD1. Trimming cost V 4 bases and J 3 bases; bases outside gene matches: 9. This CDR3 has 15 amino acids. Germline CDR1 and CDR2: SGHRS and YFSETQ. The CDR3 sequence: CASSGTTGFHTEAFF. Here the CDR3 DNA reads TGCGCCAGCAGCGGGACGACAGGGTTTCACACTGAAGCTTTCTTT.

The gene calls are TRBV5-5 and TRBJ1-6; TRBD1 aligns across 10 bases. The germline CDR1 and CDR2 sequences are SGHKS and YYEKEE (reference sequence). V was clipped by 4 bases and J by 10 bases; unmatched bases: 8. CDR3 length: 15 amino acids. As DNA, the CDR3 is TGTGCCAGCAGCCGAACCGGGACAGGGGAATCACCCCTCCACTTT. It encodes CASSRTGTGESPLHF.

The chain couples TRBV7-2 to TRBJ2-7, with 9 bases identical to TRBD2. The V and J ends lost 4 bases and 7 bases, in that order; junction bases with no gene match: 2. CDR3 size: 12 residues. Germline V gene data show CDR1 as SGHTA and CDR2 as FQGNSA. The CDR3 region has the DNA TGTGCCAGCAGCTCCCTAGCGGGAGAGCAGTACTTC. Its translation: CASSSLAGEQYF.

The chain links TRBV18 to TRBJ2-7; possibly TRBD1 for D (6 bases). The V end lost 5 bases, the J end lost 5 bases, and 16 bases lay between the germline ends. The germline CDR1 and CDR2 sequences are KGHSH and LQKENI. The CDR3 totals 14 residues. CDR3 sequence: CASSGENRAHEQYF. CDR3 in DNA: TGTGCCAGCTCAGGTGAGAACAGGGCCCACGAGCAGTACTTC. The full variable domain, completed using reference TRBV18 and TRBJ2-7, is NAGVMQNPRHLVRRRGQEARLRCSPMKGHSHVYWYRQLPEEGLKFMVYLQKENIIDESGMPKERFSAEFPKEGPSILRIQQVVRGDSAAYFCASSGENRAHEQYFGPGTRLTVT.

The rearrangement uses TRBV5-1 and TRBJ2-1, with 8 bases aligning to TRBD1. The CDR3 runs 14 residues. The V gene end was trimmed by 4 bases and the J gene end by 12 bases; junction bases not matched to a gene: 12. CDR1 and CDR2 (germline): SGHRS, YFSETQ. DNA for the CDR3: TGCGCCAGCAGCCCAACAGACAGGGGTTCAGGGCAGTTCTTC. It specifies CASSPTDRGSGQFF.

The V call is TRBV5-1, the J call TRBJ2-2; D perhaps matches TRBD1 (5 bases). In germline, CDR1 is SGHRS, CDR2 YFSETQ. Trimming removed 4 bases at V and 4 bases at J, with 11 bases between. There are 14 residues in the CDR3. CDR3 DNA sequence: TGCGCCAGCAGCGTCAGGGTTGCCACCGGGGAGCTGTTTTTT. It specifies CASSVRVATGELFF.

In the case of this clone: This CDR3 is also generated by other DNA sequences in the sample. The chain couples TRBV18 to TRBJ2-5; no clear D gene. Trimming left V 0 bases short and J 2 bases short, with 7 bases between. CDR1 is KGHSH and CDR2 is LQKENI in the germline V gene. The CDR3 totals 14 residues. In DNA form, the CDR3 reads TGTGCCAGCTCACCACCGGGCGCGCAAGAGACCCAGTACTTC. Its translation is CASSPPGAQETQYF.

The V gene is TRBV6-5, the J gene TRBJ2-7, with D perhaps matching TRBD2 (5 bases). V lost 2 bases and J lost 4, with 12 bases in between. Germline V gives CDR1 MNHEY, CDR2 SVGAGI. This CDR3 has 14 residues. The CDR3 DNA follows: TGTGCCAGCAGTTACGAGTCGGACTCATACGAGCAGTACTTC. It codes for CASSYESDSYEQYF.

This sequence joins TRBV7-8 and TRBJ1-1; D gene ambiguous. The germline CDR1 and CDR2 sequences are SGHVS and FQNEAQ. Trimming shortened V by 2 bases and J by 6 bases, and 13 bases separated the two germline ends. This CDR3 comprises 14 residues. This CDR3 is CASSLYSPAAEAFF. The CDR3 DNA is TGTGCCAGCAGCTTATACTCCCCCGCGGCTGAAGCTTTCTTT. Filled out from reference TRBV7-8 and TRBJ1-1, the complete variable domain reads GAGVSQSPRYKVAKRGQDVALRCDPISGHVSLFWYQQALGQGPEFLTYFQNEAQLDKSGLPSDRFFAERPEGSVSTLKIQRTQQEDSAVYLCASSLYSPAAEAFFGQGTRLTVV.

About this clone: This sample includes further DNA sequences coding for the same CDR3. The chain is built from TRBV10-3 and TRBJ1-2; no clear D. This CDR3 has 14 amino acids. V was trimmed by 3 bases and J by 2 bases, leaving 10 bases between them. Germline V gene data show CDR1 as ENHRY and CDR2 as SYGVKD. The CDR3 nucleotides are TGTGCCATCAGTGATCCAACAGACAACTATGGCTACACCTTC. Translation: CAISDPTDNYGYTF.

The rearrangement links TRBV9 to TRBJ2-1, with D possibly matching TRBD2 (5 bases). The CDR3 length is 16 residues. V dropped 0 bases and J dropped 0 bases, with 10 bases sitting between them. CDR1 and CDR2 (germline): SGDLS, YYNGEE. CDR3 protein: CASSVDLASSYNEQFF. CDR3 in DNA: TGTGCCAGCAGCGTAGACTTAGCGAGCTCCTACAATGAGCAGTTCTTC. Drawing the rest from reference TRBV9 and TRBJ2-1, the complete variable domain is DSGVTQTPKHLITATGQRVTLRCSPRSGDLSVYWYQQSLDQGLQFLIQYYNGEERAKGNILERFSAQQFPDLHSELNLSSLELGDSALYFCASSVDLASSYNEQFFGPGTRLTVL.

This chain connects TRBV7-9 to TRBJ1-2; 9 nucleotides line up with TRBD1. Trimming cost V 5 bases and J 6 bases; bases outside gene matches: 4. Looked up from germline, CDR1 is SEHNR and CDR2 is FQNEAQ (reference sequence). The CDR3 length is 13 residues. The CDR3 region is CASSAQGADGYTF. CDR3 nucleotide sequence: TGTGCCAGCAGCGCACAGGGGGCTGATGGCTACACCTTC.

This chain connects TRBV3-1 (or the pseudogene TRBV3-2) to TRBJ1-6, with TRBD1 identical over 7 bases. Germline V lookup: CDR1 LGHDT, CDR2 YNNKEL (reference sequence). The CDR3 covers 16 residues. V lost 0 bases to trimming and J lost 10 bases; unmatched junction nucleotides: 9. The CDR3 protein is CASSQDDRVYSSPLHF. DNA for the CDR3: TGTGCCAGCAGCCAAGATGACAGGGTATATAGCTCACCCCTCCACTTT.

This clone came up a few times. The V gene is TRBV15, the J gene TRBJ1-4; D is ambiguous. The germline V and J ends were trimmed by 0 bases and 2 bases, with 10 bases remaining between them. This CDR3 spans 16 amino acids. Per the germline V gene, CDR1 is LNHNV and CDR2 is YYDKDF (reference sequence). CDR3 DNA: TGTGCCACCAGCAGAGATTACGGGGTCACTAATGAAAAACTGTTTTTT. Protein sequence: CATSRDYGVTNEKLFF.

In the case of this clone: One junction end does not reproduce the germline sequence, and a read error may be involved. The sample carries other DNA sequences with the same CDR3. The chain uses TRBV6-5 and TRBJ2-3; 8 bases map to TRBD2. CDR1 is MNHEY and CDR2 is SVGAGI in the germline V gene. The CDR3 extends over 14 amino acids. In DNA form, the CDR3 reads TGCGCCAGCAGTAAGCGGGAGTCGGGGGATACGCAGTATTTT. It is translated as CASSKRESGDTQYF.

The genes are TRBV12-3 or TRBV12-4 and TRBJ2-5; D remains ambiguous. The CDR3 runs 12 residues. V was clipped by 6 bases and J by 0 bases, with 5 bases between them. The CDR3 region has the DNA TGTGCCAGCAGCCTGTACCAAGAGACCCAGTACTTC. It encodes CASSLYQETQYF.

The chain uses TRBV6-6 and TRBJ1-1; D ambiguous. This CDR3 region has 13 residues. Germline CDR1 and CDR2: MNHNY and SVGAGI (reference sequence). The V end was cut by 6 bases, the J end by 2 bases, with 10 bases between. Here the CDR3 reads CASSRRENTEAFF. The CDR3 DNA reads TGTGCCAGCAGCAGACGGGAAAACACTGAAGCTTTCTTT.

This clone was seen a few times. The chain employs TRBV2 and TRBJ1-1; D not certain. Trimming pared 1 base from V and 4 bases from J, leaving 16 bases between. CDR1 and CDR2 (germline): SNHLY, FYNNEI. The CDR3 is made up of 16 amino acids. The CDR3 sequence: CASSEVSLREGTEAFF. The DNA of the CDR3 is TGTGCCAGCAGTGAAGTTTCTTTAAGGGAGGGCACTGAAGCTTTCTTT.